This is a list of T cell receptor beta chains from one sample in a study of radiotherapy plus CTLA-4 blockade in lung cancer. Generated by immunoSEQ multiplex PCR, the TCRdb table keeps only in-frame clones and is missing some. The sample consists of 25,000 to 30,000 clones, around four fifths of them appearing once. Source: peripheral blood, taken from a patient treated with radiotherapy plus ipilimumab. These receptors were collected from a human donor with non-small cell lung cancer that progressed on radiotherapy plus ipilimumab. The CDR3 runs from the conserved cysteine through the conserved F or W. The D gene is left open where the match is weak. Size values are once, few and many counts, or a class for expanded clones, and some rows have none.

TRBJ1-3	.	TRBV7-6	.	TGTGCCAGCAGCGGAGATGGAGGGGGGGGTCCCGGAAACACCATATATTTT	CASSGDGGGGPGNTIYF
TRBJ2-1	.	TRBV9	TRBD2	TGTGCCAGCAGCCCCAGACTAGCGGGAGGGCGATTCAATGAGCAGTTCTTC	CASSPRLAGGRFNEQFF
TRBJ2-3	.	TRBV15	.	TGTGCCACCAGCAGAGCGGGGAGCACAGATACGCAGTATTTT	CATSRAGSTDTQYF
TRBJ2-1	.	TRBV5-4	TRBD2	TGTGCCAGCAGCTCGGGGACTACTCACAATGAGCAGTTCTTC	CASSSGTTHNEQFF
TRBJ2-7	.	TRBV4-1	TRBD1	TGCGCCAGCAGCCTCCGACAGGGGGCGTACGAGCAGTACTTC	CASSLRQGAYEQYF
TRBJ2-2	few	TRBV10-3	.	TGTGCCATCAGTGACCTAGCCTGGAGCACCGGGGAGCTGTTTTTT	CAISDLAWSTGELFF
TRBJ2-2	.	TRBV4-2	.	TGTGCCAGCAGCCCATTCGGCCTAGGCAACACCGGGGAGCTGTTTTTT	CASSPFGLGNTGELFF
TRBJ2-7	few	TRBV28	TRBD1	TGTGCCAGCACAAGTATAGAGGGGGACAGGGGGCAGAACGAGCAGTACTTC	CASTSIEGDRGQNEQYF
TRBJ1-5	.	TRBV19	.	TGTGCCAGTCAGAGGACGTTGCGGGGAACCCCCAATCAGCCCCAGCATTTT	CASQRTLRGTPNQPQHF
TRBJ1-2	few	TRBV4-3	TRBD1	TGCGCCAGCAGCCAACAACAGGGGGCCTATGATGGCTACACCTTC	CASSQQQGAYDGYTF
TRBJ2-7	.	TRBV28	TRBD1	TGTGCCAGCAGTTTCGGGACAGGGGCCTACGAGCAGTACTTC	CASSFGTGAYEQYF
TRBJ2-2	.	TRBV4-1	TRBD2	TGCGCCAGCAGCCAAGATACGGGGGGAGGTACCGGGGAGCTGTTTTTT	CASSQDTGGGTGELFF
TRBJ2-7	.	TRBV6-1	.	TGTGCCAGCAGCGACGGAGGAATTTGGGGGAACGAGCAGTACTTC	CASSDGGIWGNEQYF
TRBJ1-2	.	TRBV15	.	TGTGCCACCAGCAGAGATTTGTCAGGGGCTAACTATGGCTACACCTTC	CATSRDLSGANYGYTF
TRBJ2-1	few	TRBV5-6	.	TGTGCCAGCAGCCTAAACCTGGGACCCTACAATGAGCAGTTCTTC	CASSLNLGPYNEQFF
TRBJ1-4	.	TRBV7-9	TRBD1	TGTGCCAGCAGCTCCGGACAGGAATCTAATGAAAAACTGTTTTTT	CASSSGQESNEKLFF
TRBJ2-1	.	TRBV9	.	TGTGCCAGCAGCGCCAAGCTTGTCAATGAGCAGTTCTTC	CASSAKLVNEQFF
TRBJ2-2	.	TRBV10-3	.	TGTGCCATCAGTGAAGGGGGTCTGGCCGGGGAGCTGTTTTTT	CAISEGGLAGELFF
TRBJ1-4	.	TRBV28	.	TGTGCCAGCAGTAGAGGGGGGTCTAATGAAAAACTGTTTTTT	CASSRGGSNEKLFF
TRBJ1-6	.	TRBV11-2	.	TGTGCCAGCAGCTTAAGGAGATCATCCCCCAATTCACCCCTCCACTTT	CASSLRRSSPNSPLHF
TRBJ2-1	medium-sized	TRBV7-3	TRBD1	TGTGCCAGCAGCCCTACAGGGGGCAATCGCAATGAGCAGTTCTTC	CASSPTGGNRNEQFF
TRBJ2-1	.	TRBV28	.	TGTGCCACCGACGGGAGCTCCTACAATGAGCAGTTCTTC	CATDGSSYNEQFF
TRBJ1-5	.	TRBV6-1	.	TGTGCCAGCAGAGATACAGCGAAAAATCAGCCCCAGCATTTT	CASRDTAKNQPQHF
TRBJ2-7	.	TRBV19	.	TGTGCCAGTAGTATTGGTCCCTACGAGCAGTACTTC	CASSIGPYEQYF
TRBJ2-3	.	TRBV2	.	TGTGCCAGCAGTGAATCCGGGAGTCGTGCAGATACGCAGTATTTT	CASSESGSRADTQYF
TRBJ2-2	few	TRBV10-3	.	TGTGCCATCAGTGAGGGGGGGCCCGGGGAGCTGTTTTTT	CAISEGGPGELFF
TRBJ2-1	.	TRBV27	.	TGTGCCAGCAGTCTGATAAGCTCCTACAATGAGCAGTTCTTC	CASSLISSYNEQFF
TRBJ2-1	.	TRBV2	.	TGTGCCAGCAGCGTAGCCCATAGCTCCTACAATGAGCAGTTCTTC	CASSVAHSSYNEQFF
TRBJ2-3	.	TRBV11-2	TRBD1	TGTGCCAGCAGCTCTGCGGACAGGTCCACAGATACGCAGTATTTT	CASSSADRSTDTQYF
TRBJ2-7	.	TRBV7-2	TRBD2	TGTGCCAGCAGCTTGGGAAGCGGGGGGACCTACGAGCAGTACTTC	CASSLGSGGTYEQYF
TRBJ1-3	.	TRBV28	.	TGTGCCAGCAGCATGGGGACGTACTCTGGAAACACCATATATTTT	CASSMGTYSGNTIYF
TRBJ2-7	.	TRBV7-8	TRBD1	TGTGCCAGCAGTCGAACAGGGGGCACGTTATACGAGCAGTACTTC	CASSRTGGTLYEQYF
TRBJ2-7	.	TRBV13	.	TGTGCCAGCAGCTTAGGGGGGTACGAGCAGTACTTC	CASSLGGYEQYF
TRBJ2-3	.	TRBV6-4	.	TGTGCCAGCAGTGATTGGGCAGGCACAAGCACAGATACGCAGTATTTT	CASSDWAGTSTDTQYF
TRBJ1-3	.	TRBV6-1	TRBD1	TGTGCCAGCAGTGAAGTACAGGGGGGTAGATCTGGAAACACCATATATTTT	CASSEVQGGRSGNTIYF
TRBJ1-2	.	TRBV5-1	.	TGCGCCAGCAGCTTGGGGCGCAACTATGGCTACACCTTC	CASSLGRNYGYTF
TRBJ2-3	once	TRBV4-3	.	TGCGCCAGCAGCCAACAGAACAGTCGCACAGATACGCAGTATTTT	CASSQQNSRTDTQYF
TRBJ2-5	.	TRBV5-1	.	TGCGCCAGCAGCTTGGCTCAGCCGCAAGAGACCCAGTACTTC	CASSLAQPQETQYF